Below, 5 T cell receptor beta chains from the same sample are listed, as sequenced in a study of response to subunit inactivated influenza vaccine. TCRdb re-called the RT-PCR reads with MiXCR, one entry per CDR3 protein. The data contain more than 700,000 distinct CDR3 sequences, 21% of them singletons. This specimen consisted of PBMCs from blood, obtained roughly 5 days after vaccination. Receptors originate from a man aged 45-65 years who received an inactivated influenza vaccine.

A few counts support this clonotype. The CDR3 is CASSPTSGRADNEQFF. The DNA of the CDR3 is TGTGCCAGCAGCCCTACCAGCGGGAGGGCCGATAATGAGCAGTTCTTC. The chain joins TRBV5-8 to TRBJ2-1; 10 bases align to TRBD2. V shed 4 bases and J 7 bases; nucleotides not matched to a gene: 11. CDR1 is SGHTS and CDR2 is YDEGEE in the germline V gene. This CDR3 has 16 residues.

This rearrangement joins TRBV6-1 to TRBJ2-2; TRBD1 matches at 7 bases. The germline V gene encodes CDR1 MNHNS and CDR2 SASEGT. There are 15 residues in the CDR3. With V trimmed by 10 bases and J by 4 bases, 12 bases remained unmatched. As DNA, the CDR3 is TGTGCCACAAACGCTAAGGGACAGATCACCGGGGAGCTGTTTTTT. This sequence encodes CATNAKGQITGELFF.

The CDR3 loop is CASSLGQGLPNYGYTF. The DNA for the CDR3 is TGTGCCAGCAGCTTGGGACAGGGCCTCCCTAACTATGGCTACACCTTC. The V call is TRBV5-5, the J call TRBJ1-2; the match to TRBD1 covers 7 bases. V gave up 0 bases and J gave up 0 bases; unmatched junction bases: 5. The CDR3 extends over 16 amino acids. Looked up from germline, CDR1 is SGHKS and CDR2 is YYEKEE (reference sequence).

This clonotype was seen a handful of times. CDR3 sequence reads: CSARDRGHAYEQYF. The CDR3, as DNA: TGCAGTGCTAGAGACAGGGGGCACGCCTACGAGCAGTACTTC. The genes are TRBV20-1 and TRBJ2-7; 8 bases match TRBD1. The germline V gene encodes CDR1 DFQATT and CDR2 SNEGSKA (reference sequence). With 0 bases clipped from V and 2 bases from J, the junction kept 3 bases outside the gene matches. CDR3 size: 14 residues.

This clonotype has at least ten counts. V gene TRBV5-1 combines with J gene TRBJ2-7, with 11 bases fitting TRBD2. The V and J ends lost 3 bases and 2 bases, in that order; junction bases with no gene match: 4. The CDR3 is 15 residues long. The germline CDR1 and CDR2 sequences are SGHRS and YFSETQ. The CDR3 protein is CASSSTSGITYEQYF. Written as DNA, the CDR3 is TGCGCCAGCAGCTCGACTAGCGGGATAACCTACGAGCAGTACTTC.